Listed below are T cell receptor beta chains from one sample, sequenced in a study of T cell responses to AZD1222 COVID-19 vaccine. The method was immunoSEQ multiplex PCR; TCRdb's version includes in-frame clones alone and lacks a portion of them. There are roughly 150,000 clones in the sample; about 92% occur only once, and roughly 0.98% lies in the top ten. The material sequenced was peripheral blood, taken 28 days after the second AZD1222 dose. The receptors here all came from an adult who received the AZD1222 COVID-19 vaccine. Each CDR3 is given with its conserved first and last residue. Fields, in order: V gene, J gene, D gene, clone size, CDR3 DNA, CDR3 protein. A D gene is named only where the DNA matches it firmly. Not all rows give a size; the values are once, few, many and, for expanded clones, a class.

V gene: TRBV7-2; J gene: TRBJ1-2; D gene: TRBD1; clone size: .; CDR3 DNA: TGTGCCAGCAGGGACAGGGCTCTGTATGGCTACACCTTC; CDR3 protein: CASRDRALYGYTF
V gene: TRBV19; J gene: TRBJ2-1; D gene: .; clone size: .; CDR3 DNA: TGTGCCAGTAGTATTTCCAGGGCTGATGAGCAGTTCTTC; CDR3 protein: CASSISRADEQFF
V gene: TRBV6-5; J gene: TRBJ2-7; D gene: .; clone size: .; CDR3 DNA: TGTGCCAGCAGTAATTGGGCTTTCTACGAGCAGTACTTC; CDR3 protein: CASSNWAFYEQYF
V gene: TRBV9; J gene: TRBJ2-5; D gene: .; clone size: .; CDR3 DNA: TGTGCCAGCAGCGCCCAAAGGACTTTGGGGCAAGAGACCCAGTACTTC; CDR3 protein: CASSAQRTLGQETQYF
V gene: TRBV4-1; J gene: TRBJ2-4; D gene: TRBD1; clone size: .; CDR3 DNA: TGCGCCAGCAGCCAAGCAACGGGACAGGGGAACATTCAGTACTTC; CDR3 protein: CASSQATGQGNIQYF
V gene: TRBV4-1; J gene: TRBJ1-1; D gene: .; clone size: .; CDR3 DNA: TGCGCCAGCAGCCAAGTGAGAATGAAGGGACGGCACACTGAAGCTTTCTTT; CDR3 protein: CASSQVRMKGRHTEAFF
V gene: TRBV19; J gene: TRBJ1-1; D gene: .; clone size: .; CDR3 DNA: TGTGCCAGTAGTAGGGTTCCGGGGAACACTGAAGCTTTCTTT; CDR3 protein: CASSRVPGNTEAFF
V gene: TRBV3-1/TRBV3-2; J gene: TRBJ2-5; D gene: TRBD2; clone size: .; CDR3 DNA: TGTGCCAGCAGCCAAGATGAGCTAGCGGGGGGTGGGGAGACCCAGTACTTC; CDR3 protein: CASSQDELAGGGETQYF
V gene: TRBV10-3; J gene: TRBJ1-5; D gene: .; clone size: .; CDR3 DNA: TGTGCCATCAGTGACCGGGGGGTGCAGCATTTT; CDR3 protein: CAISDRGVQHF
V gene: TRBV6-2/TRBV6-3; J gene: TRBJ2-7; D gene: TRBD2; clone size: .; CDR3 DNA: TGTGCCAGCAGTTACTCGACTGTTAGCGGGAAGCAGTACTTC; CDR3 protein: CASSYSTVSGKQYF
V gene: TRBV18; J gene: TRBJ2-3; D gene: .; clone size: .; CDR3 DNA: TGTGCCAGCTCACCCATACAGGGACGCACAGATACGCAGTATTTT; CDR3 protein: CASSPIQGRTDTQYF
V gene: TRBV30; J gene: TRBJ1-1; D gene: .; clone size: .; CDR3 DNA: TGTGCCTGGAACTTGCAGGAGAACACTGAAGCTTTCTTT; CDR3 protein: CAWNLQENTEAFF
V gene: TRBV18; J gene: TRBJ2-7; D gene: .; clone size: .; CDR3 DNA: TGTGCCAGCTCACCGAGGAGGCAGGGGACCTACGAGCAGTACTTC; CDR3 protein: CASSPRRQGTYEQYF
V gene: TRBV20-1; J gene: TRBJ1-4; D gene: .; clone size: .; CDR3 DNA: TGCAGTGCTAGTGACTTGGGGACCGGGACGCAAAATGAAAAACTGTTTTTT; CDR3 protein: CSASDLGTGTQNEKLFF
V gene: TRBV10-2; J gene: TRBJ1-3; D gene: .; clone size: .; CDR3 DNA: TGCGCCAGCAGTGAGTCAAGGGTAGTCAACACCATATATTTT; CDR3 protein: CASSESRVVNTIYF
V gene: TRBV9; J gene: TRBJ2-1; D gene: TRBD2; clone size: .; CDR3 DNA: TGTGCCAGCAGCGTGCTAGTAGCGGGGTTTAACAATGAGCAGTTCTTC; CDR3 protein: CASSVLVAGFNNEQFF
V gene: TRBV4-1; J gene: TRBJ2-2; D gene: TRBD2; clone size: .; CDR3 DNA: TGCGCCAGCAGCCTTAGGGAGGGGACGGCTTACACCGGGGAGCTGTTTTTT; CDR3 protein: CASSLREGTAYTGELFF
V gene: TRBV7-9; J gene: TRBJ2-1; D gene: .; clone size: .; CDR3 DNA: TGTGCCAGCAGCCACGGGCGGTCGGGCTACAATGAGCAGTTCTTC; CDR3 protein: CASSHGRSGYNEQFF
V gene: TRBV9; J gene: TRBJ2-3; D gene: .; clone size: .; CDR3 DNA: TGTGCCAGCAGCGTCCTACAAAAAGATACGCAGTATTTT; CDR3 protein: CASSVLQKDTQYF
V gene: TRBV9; J gene: TRBJ2-3; D gene: TRBD2; clone size: .; CDR3 DNA: TGTGCCAGCAGCGTCCGGGCGGGGGGTTTCACAGATACGCAGTATTTT; CDR3 protein: CASSVRAGGFTDTQYF
V gene: TRBV19; J gene: TRBJ1-2; D gene: TRBD1; clone size: .; CDR3 DNA: TGTGCCAGTAGTACCGGACAGGGAGGCGCCTATGGCTACACCTTC; CDR3 protein: CASSTGQGGAYGYTF
V gene: TRBV12-3/TRBV12-4; J gene: TRBJ1-5; D gene: .; clone size: .; CDR3 DNA: TGTGCCAGCACCAATGGGGGCAATCAGCCCCAGCATTTT; CDR3 protein: CASTNGGNQPQHF
V gene: TRBV5-1; J gene: TRBJ1-3; D gene: .; clone size: .; CDR3 DNA: TGCGCCAGCAGCGCCGACCACCCGGGAAACACCATATATTTT; CDR3 protein: CASSADHPGNTIYF
V gene: TRBV5-1; J gene: TRBJ2-7; D gene: TRBD1; clone size: .; CDR3 DNA: TGCGCCAGCAGCAACCGACAGGGTGGGGAGCAGTACTTC; CDR3 protein: CASSNRQGGEQYF
V gene: TRBV2; J gene: TRBJ1-2; D gene: .; clone size: .; CDR3 DNA: TGTGCCAGCAGTGAATTCTCCGGTGTAACCCCTTATGGCTACACCTTC; CDR3 protein: CASSEFSGVTPYGYTF
V gene: TRBV7-7; J gene: TRBJ2-2; D gene: TRBD1; clone size: .; CDR3 DNA: TGTGCTAGCAGCAACGGACAGGGGAAGAACACCGGGGAGCTGTTTTTT; CDR3 protein: CASSNGQGKNTGELFF
V gene: TRBV18; J gene: TRBJ2-3; D gene: .; clone size: once; CDR3 DNA: TGTGCCAGCTCACCACCCCCCATAACCGGAGGTGGCACAGATACGCAGTATTTT; CDR3 protein: CASSPPPITGGGTDTQYF
V gene: TRBV19; J gene: TRBJ1-2; D gene: TRBD1; clone size: .; CDR3 DNA: TGTGCCAGTAGCAAAATGGGACAGGGACGCTATGGCTACACCTTC; CDR3 protein: CASSKMGQGRYGYTF
V gene: TRBV4-1; J gene: TRBJ1-2; D gene: .; clone size: .; CDR3 DNA: TGCGCCAGCAGCCAAGATCCGAATTCCGGACGGGCGTATTCGTATAGCTACACCTTC; CDR3 protein: CASSQDPNSGRAYSYSYTF
V gene: TRBV6-5; J gene: TRBJ1-1; D gene: TRBD1; clone size: .; CDR3 DNA: TGTGCCAGCAGTCAGGGGGATGAAGCTTTCTTT; CDR3 protein: CASSQGDEAFF
V gene: TRBV10-2; J gene: TRBJ1-1; D gene: .; clone size: .; CDR3 DNA: TGCGCCAGCATTTCCGGGGTGGGGGACACTGAAGCTTTCTTT; CDR3 protein: CASISGVGDTEAFF
V gene: TRBV5-1; J gene: TRBJ2-2; D gene: .; clone size: once; CDR3 DNA: TGCGCCAGCAGCTTGGGACTAGTAGATACCGGGGAGCTGTTTTTT; CDR3 protein: CASSLGLVDTGELFF
V gene: TRBV9; J gene: TRBJ2-1; D gene: TRBD1; clone size: .; CDR3 DNA: TGTGCCAGCAGCAAGACAGGGCGAGACTGGTACAATGAGCAGTTCTTC; CDR3 protein: CASSKTGRDWYNEQFF
V gene: TRBV6-5; J gene: TRBJ2-7; D gene: .; clone size: .; CDR3 DNA: TGTGCCAGCAGTTTACAGGCTAGCTCCTACGAGCAGTACTTC; CDR3 protein: CASSLQASSYEQYF
V gene: TRBV25-1; J gene: TRBJ1-2; D gene: .; clone size: few; CDR3 DNA: TGTGCCAGCAGTCCTAACGTTGGCGGCAGGGGCTATGGCTACACCTTC; CDR3 protein: CASSPNVGGRGYGYTF
V gene: TRBV19; J gene: TRBJ1-1; D gene: TRBD1; clone size: .; CDR3 DNA: TGTGCCAGTAGTATCCAGGGGGGGGCTGAAGCTTTCTTT; CDR3 protein: CASSIQGGAEAFF
V gene: TRBV6-5; J gene: TRBJ1-5; D gene: .; clone size: .; CDR3 DNA: TGTGCCAGCAGTTACTCGAACGGATATCAGCCCCAGCATTTT; CDR3 protein: CASSYSNGYQPQHF
V gene: TRBV5-1; J gene: TRBJ2-1; D gene: .; clone size: .; CDR3 DNA: TGCGCCAGCAGCTTCCTAGGAGGCAATGAGCAGTTCTTC; CDR3 protein: CASSFLGGNEQFF
V gene: TRBV6-1; J gene: TRBJ2-2; D gene: TRBD2; clone size: .; CDR3 DNA: TGTGCCAGCAGTGAAATGGTGGGGGGGTACACCGGGGAGCTGTTTTTT; CDR3 protein: CASSEMVGGYTGELFF
V gene: TRBV19; J gene: TRBJ2-3; D gene: .; clone size: .; CDR3 DNA: TGTGCCAGTAGTATCGGGGACTGGCGCACAGACACGCAGTATTTT; CDR3 protein: CASSIGDWRTDTQYF
V gene: TRBV10-1; J gene: TRBJ1-5; D gene: .; clone size: .; CDR3 DNA: TGCGCCAGCAGTGAGCCAAGGACTAGACCCGATCAGCCCCAGCATTTT; CDR3 protein: CASSEPRTRPDQPQHF
V gene: TRBV6-5; J gene: TRBJ2-2; D gene: .; clone size: .; CDR3 DNA: TGTGCCAGCCGTCTGGGGAGTTACACCGGGGAGCTGTTTTTT; CDR3 protein: CASRLGSYTGELFF
V gene: TRBV10-3; J gene: TRBJ1-2; D gene: .; clone size: .; CDR3 DNA: TGTGCCATCAGTGAGTCTCAGGGTAACTATGGCTACACCTTC; CDR3 protein: CAISESQGNYGYTF
V gene: TRBV15; J gene: TRBJ2-7; D gene: TRBD2; clone size: .; CDR3 DNA: TGTGCCACCAGCCCCCGGACTAGCGGTGGCGGGGAGCAGTACTTC; CDR3 protein: CATSPRTSGGGEQYF
V gene: TRBV19; J gene: TRBJ1-3; D gene: .; clone size: once; CDR3 DNA: TGTGCCAGTAGTATCCGGACACCGGGAAACACCATATATTTT; CDR3 protein: CASSIRTPGNTIYF
V gene: TRBV5-1; J gene: TRBJ1-6; D gene: TRBD1; clone size: .; CDR3 DNA: TGCGCCAGCAGATCCGGGACAGGGGGCTTTAGCTCCTATAATTCACCCCTCCACTTT; CDR3 protein: CASRSGTGGFSSYNSPLHF
V gene: TRBV28; J gene: TRBJ2-1; D gene: TRBD1; clone size: .; CDR3 DNA: TGTGCCAGCAGTTTACCGTCCGGGACAGAATACAATGAGCAGTTCTTC; CDR3 protein: CASSLPSGTEYNEQFF
V gene: TRBV7-8; J gene: TRBJ2-2; D gene: .; clone size: .; CDR3 DNA: TGTGCCAGCAGCCTCAGGGTGGGGGCCGGGGAGCTGTTTTTT; CDR3 protein: CASSLRVGAGELFF
V gene: TRBV2; J gene: TRBJ1-1; D gene: .; clone size: .; CDR3 DNA: TGTGCCAGCAGTGAAAGCAGGAGGAACACTGAAGCTTTCTTT; CDR3 protein: CASSESRRNTEAFF
V gene: TRBV3-1/TRBV3-2; J gene: TRBJ1-1; D gene: .; clone size: .; CDR3 DNA: TGTGCCAGCAGCCCCCCTGACAGGAACACTGAAGCTTTCTTT; CDR3 protein: CASSPPDRNTEAFF
V gene: TRBV12-3/TRBV12-4; J gene: TRBJ1-4; D gene: .; clone size: .; CDR3 DNA: TGTGCCAGCAGTCGGGAGGGAAATGAAAAACTGTTTTTT; CDR3 protein: CASSREGNEKLFF
V gene: TRBV9; J gene: TRBJ2-5; D gene: .; clone size: .; CDR3 DNA: TGTGCCAGCAGTTTGGAGGGGGGAGAAGAGACCCAGTACTTC; CDR3 protein: CASSLEGGEETQYF
V gene: TRBV13; J gene: TRBJ2-1; D gene: .; clone size: once; CDR3 DNA: TGTGCCAGCAGCTTGCCCTCTAGAAATGAGCAGTTCTTC; CDR3 protein: CASSLPSRNEQFF
V gene: TRBV7-2; J gene: TRBJ2-7; D gene: TRBD2; clone size: once; CDR3 DNA: TGTGCCAGCAGCTTAGTTGGCCTAGCGGGCTACGAGCAGTACTTC; CDR3 protein: CASSLVGLAGYEQYF
V gene: TRBV7-2; J gene: TRBJ2-7; D gene: .; clone size: .; CDR3 DNA: TGTGCCAGCAGCCGAGACAGGTACGAGCAGTACTTC; CDR3 protein: CASSRDRYEQYF